The 18 T cell receptor beta chains below were found in one sample sequenced in a study of T cells in Graves' hyperthyroidism and ophthalmopathy. The source material, RNA transcripts, was used to amplify TCR beta CDR3 regions. In the first-round RT-PCR of the TCR CDR3, the HTBI primer set was used. TCRdb used MiXCR to reprocess the multiplex PCR reads, holding one entry per CDR3 protein. The table has hundreds of thousands of distinct CDR3 sequences, nearly 20% seen once. Sequencing used blood. All receptors derive from a man aged 40-50 years with Graves' ophthalmopathy.

In this sample, this clonotype turned up a few times. The chain joins TRBV9 to TRBJ1-1; TRBD1 agrees at 10 bases. Trimming cost V 4 bases and J 6 bases; bases outside gene matches: 6. The CDR3 has 14 residues. The V gene's germline CDR1 is SGDLS and CDR2 YYNGEE. DNA of the CDR3: TGTGCCAGCAGCCACCGGGACAGGGGATCTGAAGCTTTCTTT. The encoded protein is CASSHRDRGSEAFF.

V is TRBV19 and J is TRBJ2-3; TRBD2 agrees at 8 bases. CDR1 LNHDA and CDR2 SQIVND come from the germline V gene (reference sequence). V dropped 10 bases and J dropped 2; count of bases not matched to a gene: 14. The CDR3 covers 16 residues. CDR3: CATAGEKRGPTDTQYF. The CDR3 nucleotides read TGTGCCACCGCCGGGGAGAAGCGGGGGCCCACAGATACGCAGTATTTT.

The DNA for the CDR3 is TGTGCCAGCAGCTTGACTAGCGGGATGTTTCGAACGAATGAGCAGTTCTTC. Encoded protein: CASSLTSGMFRTNEQFF. The rearrangement links TRBV7-9 to TRBJ2-1; 11 nucleotides match TRBD2. The CDR3 has 17 residues. Germline CDR1 SEHNR, CDR2 FQNEAQ (reference sequence). V lost 3 bases to trimming and J lost 7 bases; unmatched junction nucleotides: 11.

This clonotype was seen once. The CDR3 spells CASRTLAGGLPNLNTDTQYF. DNA for the CDR3: TGTGCCAGTAGAACATTAGCGGGGGGGCTCCCCAACCTTAACACAGATACGCAGTATTTT. The V and J genes are TRBV19 and TRBJ2-3; TRBD2 aligns across 11 bases. CDR1 and CDR2 from the germline V gene are LNHDA and SQIVND (reference sequence). The CDR3 totals 20 residues. V lost 6 bases, J lost 2 bases, and 19 bases stayed unmatched.

This clonotype turned up a few times. V usage is TRBV6-5 and J usage is TRBJ1-5; 7 bases match TRBD1. Germline trimming cut 4 bases from V and 1 base from J; bases unmatched to any gene: 7. This CDR3 is built from 16 residues. Per the germline V gene, CDR1 is MNHEY and CDR2 is SVGAGI. This CDR3 is CASSSGGGGSNQPQHF. CDR3 bases: TGTGCCAGCAGTTCGGGGGGAGGGGGCAGCAATCAGCCCCAGCATTTT.

This clonotype was found many times. The chain is built from TRBV30 and TRBJ1-5, with 7 bases matching TRBD1. The length of the CDR3 is 13 residues. The V segment lost 1 base and the J segment 6 bases; nucleotides outside the gene matches: 3. CDR1 is GTSNPN and CDR2 is SVGIG in the germline V gene (reference sequence). CDR3: CAWSGQGGQPQHF. Here the CDR3 DNA reads TGTGCCTGGAGTGGACAGGGAGGTCAGCCCCAGCATTTT.

Comment on this clonotype: A much bigger clone sits one base away, suggesting this may be a read error. This chain links TRBV28 with TRBJ2-1, with 8 bases lining up with TRBD2. The V gene end was trimmed by 11 bases and the J gene end by 6 bases; junction bases not matched to a gene: 12. This CDR3 contains 14 residues. Germline V lookup: CDR1 MDHEN, CDR2 SYDVKM. The CDR3 is CACVSTGTSNEQFF. In nucleotides, the CDR3 is TGTGCCTGCGTATCCACCGGGACTAGCAATGAGCAGTTCTTC.

This clonotype was seen only a few times. This chain links TRBV6-5 with TRBJ2-7; D not resolved. V lost 2 bases and J 1 base, leaving 6 bases between the germline ends. The V gene's germline CDR1 is MNHEY and CDR2 SVGAGI. This CDR3 comprises 13 residues. In DNA, the CDR3 is TGTGCCAGCAGTTACGACCATTCCTACGAGCAGTACTTC. It encodes CASSYDHSYEQYF.

This clonotype has only a few counts. The chain has TRBV5-6 and TRBJ2-3; 8 bases match TRBD1. CDR3 size: 19 residues. Trimming removed 5 bases from V and 7 bases from J; junction bases left unmatched: 24. CDR1 SGHDT and CDR2 YYEEEE come from the germline V gene. As DNA, the CDR3 is TGTGCCAGCAGACCCCGACAGGGGCGTATGGTGGCGACAGTGCATACGCAGTATTTT. It specifies CASRPRQGRMVATVHTQYF.

To note about this clonotype: With a much larger clone just one base away, this may be a read error. The rearrangement joins TRBV3-1 to TRBJ2-5; 7 bases match TRBD2. The CDR3 loop spans 15 amino acids. The J segment lost 7 bases and the V segment lost 3 bases, leaving 11 bases of the junction unmatched. CDR1 is LGHDT, CDR2 YNNKEL, per germline (reference sequence). The CDR3 bases are TGTGCCAGCAGCCAGGACATAACCTCGGGGGGGACCCAGTACTTC. Its protein is CASSQDITSGGTQYF.

This clonotype occurred a few times. V gene TRBV6-2 or TRBV6-3 combines with J gene TRBJ2-7, with D tentatively TRBD2 (6 bases). The CDR3 is 16 amino acids. Trimming took off 6 bases at V and 2 bases at J, with 20 bases between the two ends. Germline CDR1 MNHEY, CDR2 SVGEGT. Here the CDR3 DNA reads TGTGCCAGCAGCTTGGGGTTCAGGGAGGCCGCCTACGAGCAGTACTTC. It is translated as CASSLGFREAAYEQYF.

This clonotype showed up just a few times. The chain has TRBV7-9 and TRBJ2-3; TRBD2 aligns across 8 bases. CDR1 is SEHNR and CDR2 is FQNEAQ in the germline V gene (reference sequence). The length of the CDR3 is 15 residues. Trimming took 4 bases from V and 4 from J; bases not matched to a gene: 7. DNA for the CDR3: TGTGCCAGCAGCTCCCCAGCGGGAGTGGCAGATACGCAGTATTTT. Protein product: CASSSPAGVADTQYF.

Ten or more counts support this clonotype. This rearrangement joins TRBV18 to TRBJ1-6; 11 nucleotides align to TRBD1. The V gene's germline CDR1 is KGHSH and CDR2 LQKENI. CDR3 length: 15 residues. V lost 6 bases, J lost 7 bases, and 5 bases stayed unmatched. The CDR3 nucleotides read TGTGCCAGCTCGCTCGGACAGGGGGCGAATTCACCCCTCCACTTT. Translated, it gives CASSLGQGANSPLHF.

Ten or more counts support this clonotype. The chain couples TRBV3-1 to TRBJ1-1, with D uncertain. Germline CDR1 is LGHDT and CDR2 is YNNKEL (reference sequence). Deletions cut 4 bases from V and 5 bases from J, with 14 bases between. The CDR3 length is 14 residues. This CDR3 is CASSPYLGRTEAFF. The CDR3 DNA follows: TGTGCCAGCAGCCCCTATCTTGGGCGGACTGAAGCTTTCTTT.

This clonotype was detected only a few times. The gene calls are TRBV29-1 and TRBJ2-3, with 12 bases lining up with TRBD2. The germline gives CDR1 SQVTM, CDR2 ANQGSEA. The ends lost 7 bases at V and 5 bases at J; junction bases unmatched: 16. The CDR3 loop spans 17 amino acids. The CDR3 DNA sequence: TGCAGCGCAGAAGGGGCTAGCGGGAGGGCCCAGGAAGATACGCAGTATTTT. Encoded protein: CSAEGASGRAQEDTQYF.

This clonotype occurred many times. This rearrangement joins TRBV28 to TRBJ2-5; 8 positions agree with TRBD2. V was clipped by 1 base and J by 5 bases; unmatched bases: 9. The CDR3 consists of 16 residues. Germline CDR1 MDHEN, CDR2 SYDVKM. Here the CDR3 DNA reads TGTGCCAGCAGTTTATTGGTAGCGGGGAGGGGGGAGACCCAGTACTTC. Encoded protein: CASSLLVAGRGETQYF. Based on the CDR3 plus reference TRBV28 and TRBJ2-5, the full variable domain is DVKVTQSSRYLVKRTGEKVFLECVQDMDHENMFWYRQDPGLGLRLIYFSYDVKMKEKGDIPEGYSVSREKKERFSLILESASTNQTSMYLCASSLLVAGRGETQYFGPGTRLLVL.

A word on this clonotype: At one boundary the junction diverges from the germline segment, which might be a read error. The chain uses TRBV27 and TRBJ1-2, with 8 bases matching TRBD1. The CDR3 extends over 15 amino acids. Germline CDR1 and CDR2: MNHEY and SMNVEV (reference sequence). The CDR3 loop reads CAGSPQGATNYGYTF. For the CDR3, the DNA is TGTGCCGGCAGTCCTCAGGGGGCGACTAACTATGGCTACACCTTC.

This clonotype was recorded many times. This rearrangement joins TRBV18 to TRBJ2-1; TRBD2 agrees at 14 bases. CDR3 size: 16 residues. J gave up 9 bases and V 4 bases, and 8 bases lay outside the gene matches. Germline CDR1 reads KGHSH; CDR2 reads LQKENI. In DNA form, the CDR3 reads TGTGCCAGCTCACAACCGGGACTAGCGGGAGATGGTGAGCAGTTCTTC. This codes for CASSQPGLAGDGEQFF.